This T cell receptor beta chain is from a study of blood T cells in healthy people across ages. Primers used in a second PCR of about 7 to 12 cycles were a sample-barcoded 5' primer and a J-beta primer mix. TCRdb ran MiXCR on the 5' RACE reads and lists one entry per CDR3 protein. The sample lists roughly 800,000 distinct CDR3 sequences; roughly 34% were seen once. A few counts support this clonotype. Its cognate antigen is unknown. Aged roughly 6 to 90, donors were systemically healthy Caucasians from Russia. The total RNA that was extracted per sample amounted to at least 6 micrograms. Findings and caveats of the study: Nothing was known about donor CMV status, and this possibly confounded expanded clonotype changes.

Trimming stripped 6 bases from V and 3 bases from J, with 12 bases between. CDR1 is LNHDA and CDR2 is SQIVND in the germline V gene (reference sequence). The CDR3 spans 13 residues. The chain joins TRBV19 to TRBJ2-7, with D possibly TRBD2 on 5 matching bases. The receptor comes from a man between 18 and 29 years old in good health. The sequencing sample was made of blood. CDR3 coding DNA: TGTGCCAGTAGCCGGGGAAGATACTACGAGCAGTACTTC. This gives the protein CASSRGRYYEQYF.